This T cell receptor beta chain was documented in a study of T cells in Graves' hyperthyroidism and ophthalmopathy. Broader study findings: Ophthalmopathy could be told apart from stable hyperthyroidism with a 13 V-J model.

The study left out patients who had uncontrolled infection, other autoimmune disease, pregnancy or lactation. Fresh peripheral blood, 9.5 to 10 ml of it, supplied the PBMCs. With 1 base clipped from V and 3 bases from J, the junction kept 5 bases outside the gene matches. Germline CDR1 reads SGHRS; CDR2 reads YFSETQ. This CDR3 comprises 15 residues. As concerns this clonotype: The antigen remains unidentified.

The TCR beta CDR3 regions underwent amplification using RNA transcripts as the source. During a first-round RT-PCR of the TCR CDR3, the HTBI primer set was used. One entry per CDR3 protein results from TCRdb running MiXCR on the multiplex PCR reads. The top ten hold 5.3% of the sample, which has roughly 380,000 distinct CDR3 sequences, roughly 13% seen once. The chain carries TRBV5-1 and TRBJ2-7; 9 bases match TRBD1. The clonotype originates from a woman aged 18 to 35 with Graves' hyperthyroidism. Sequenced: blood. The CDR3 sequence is CASSLTGQGLYEQYF. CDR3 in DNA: TGCGCCAGCAGCTTGACGGGACAGGGACTCTACGAGCAGTACTTC.